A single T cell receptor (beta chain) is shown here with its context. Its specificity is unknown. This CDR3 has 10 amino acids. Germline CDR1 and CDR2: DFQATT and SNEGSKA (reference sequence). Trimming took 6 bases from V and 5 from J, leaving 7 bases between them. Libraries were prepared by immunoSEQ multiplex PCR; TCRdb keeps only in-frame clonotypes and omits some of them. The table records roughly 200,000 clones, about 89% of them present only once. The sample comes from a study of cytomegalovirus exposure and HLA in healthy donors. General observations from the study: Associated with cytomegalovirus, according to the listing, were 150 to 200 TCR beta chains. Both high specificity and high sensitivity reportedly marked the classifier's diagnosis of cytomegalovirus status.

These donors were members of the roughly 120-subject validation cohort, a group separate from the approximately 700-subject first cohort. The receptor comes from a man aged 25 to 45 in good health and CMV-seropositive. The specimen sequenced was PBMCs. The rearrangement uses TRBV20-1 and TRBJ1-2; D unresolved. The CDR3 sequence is CSATQYGYTF. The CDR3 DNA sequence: TGCAGTGCGACACAATATGGCTACACCTTC.